This T cell receptor beta chain was recorded in a study of blood T cell repertoires in COVID-19. Study-level information: Researchers got acute and convalescent COVID-19 samples from the United States, Italy and Spain.

CDR1 LGHNA and CDR2 YSLEER come from the germline V gene. Trimming left V 2 bases short and J 1 base short, with 9 bases between. This CDR3 has 16 residues. In the original workflow: It was from reference gene primer amplification that nucleated cell counts were estimated. Produced via immunoSEQ multiplex PCR; TCRdb's table is partial and in-frame only. That table furnishes V, J and clone size, whereas the DNA furnished D and trimming. The top ten hold about 2% of the sample, which has 250,000 to 300,000 clones, about 90% seen once. This clone was detected only once. The sequenced sample was peripheral blood. The TCR comes from a woman aged 50 to 65 who had recovered from COVID-19. The chain employs TRBV4-3 and TRBJ2-6; possibly TRBD1 for D (6 bases). As DNA, the CDR3 is TGCGCCAGCAGCCAACACAGGGCATCTGGGGCCAACGTCCTGACTTTC. Translated: CASSQHRASGANVLTF.